These 23 T cell receptor beta chains originate from one sample sequenced in a study of blood T cell repertoires in COVID-19. Sequencing used immunoSEQ multiplex PCR; TCRdb keeps in-frame clones, though not all of them. The profile shows some 150,000 clones, 88% of them singletons. Sequencing was performed on peripheral blood. The origin of the receptors is a woman aged 60-75 years with acute or convalescent COVID-19.

The chain couples TRBV5-3 to TRBJ1-1; 7 bases agree with TRBD1. TRBV5-3 is labeled an ORF, and its function is uncertain. This CDR3 is 16 amino acids long. V lost 4 bases, J lost 2 bases, and 11 bases stayed unmatched. The CDR3 DNA sequence: TGTGCCAGAAGCCTTAAAACCGGGACAGAAAACACTGAAGCTTTCTTT. This encodes CARSLKTGTENTEAFF.

This sequence joins TRBV20-1 and TRBJ2-7; 10 nucleotides line up with TRBD1. V was clipped by 3 bases and J by 6 bases; unmatched bases: 14. Germline CDR1 reads DFQATT; CDR2 reads SNEGSKA (reference sequence). The CDR3 totals 16 residues. CDR3 loop: CSASLTPGQGLIEQYF. The CDR3 DNA reads TGCAGTGCTAGTCTTACTCCGGGACAGGGGTTAATCGAGCAGTACTTC.

The gene calls are TRBV30 and TRBJ1-5, with D unclear. Trimming cost V 3 bases and J 6 bases, with 12 bases left between them. The CDR3 totals 13 residues. Germline assignment: CDR1 GTSNPN and CDR2 SVGIG (reference sequence). CDR3 in amino acids: CAWSRRELQPQHF. For the CDR3, the DNA is TGTGCCTGGAGCAGGAGGGAGCTTCAGCCCCAGCATTTT.

The chain couples TRBV24-1 to TRBJ2-1; a weak D match, TRBD1 (6 bases). In germline, CDR1 is KGHDR, CDR2 SFDVKD. V lost 4 bases to trimming and J lost 4 bases, with 16 bases between them. CDR3 size: 16 residues. The CDR3 loop reads CATSESRAGVYNEQFF. Written as DNA, the CDR3 is TGTGCCACCAGTGAGTCCAGGGCAGGGGTATACAATGAGCAGTTCTTC.

V usage is TRBV7-9 and J usage is TRBJ1-1; 7 bases agree with TRBD1. This CDR3 has 16 residues. Germline CDR1 reads SEHNR; CDR2 reads FQNEAQ (reference sequence). V shed 4 bases and J 6 bases; nucleotides not matched to a gene: 14. CDR3 in DNA: TGTGCCAGCAGCTCCGACAGGGTCGGGATCGCCGCTGAAGCTTTCTTT. Residues: CASSSDRVGIAAEAFF.

This clone was seen a handful of times. The genes are TRBV6-2 or TRBV6-3 and TRBJ2-4; D is possibly TRBD1 (5 bases). Per the germline V gene, CDR1 is MNHEY and CDR2 is SVGEGT. The CDR3 consists of 14 residues. Trimming shortened V by 5 bases and J by 2 bases, and 10 bases separated the two germline ends. CDR3 loop: CASSTQDTKNIQYF. In DNA, the CDR3 is TGTGCCAGCAGTACCCAGGACACCAAAAACATTCAGTACTTC.

The chain uses TRBV6-5 and TRBJ2-5; D not resolved. The CDR3 is 14 residues long. Germline V CDR1 and CDR2: MNHEY, SVGAGI. V gave up 6 bases and J gave up 4 bases, with 15 bases separating them. For the CDR3, the DNA is TGTGCCAGCAGCGGCCGAGCGCACGGAGAGACCCAGTACTTC. This sequence encodes CASSGRAHGETQYF.

The chain couples TRBV9 to TRBJ2-6; D remains unclear. Germline-derived CDR1 and CDR2 are SGDLS and YYNGEE. The V end lost 3 bases, the J end lost 2 bases, and 6 bases lay between the germline ends. This CDR3 has 14 residues. The DNA for the CDR3 is TGTGCCAGCAGCGGACAAACTGGGGCCAACGTCCTGACTTTC. Translation gives CASSGQTGANVLTF.

The chain combines TRBV9 with TRBJ1-2; weak D call: TRBD1 (5 bases). The ends were cut back, 6 bases at V and 9 bases at J, with 24 bases in the middle. The CDR3 spans 15 residues. Germline-derived CDR1 and CDR2 are SGDLS and YYNGEE. The DNA for the CDR3 is TGTGCCAGCACCGCAACAGGCGGGGGGATTGTGAGCTACACCTTC. This translates into CASTATGGGIVSYTF.

V is TRBV30 and J is TRBJ1-1; 8 nucleotides match TRBD1. V was pared by 0 bases and J by 5 bases, with 5 bases of the junction left unmatched. The CDR3 is made up of 14 amino acids. Germline V gives CDR1 GTSNPN, CDR2 SVGIG (reference sequence). The CDR3, as DNA: TGTGCCTGGAGTGTAAAAAGACAGGGGACTGAAGCTTTCTTT. Its translation: CAWSVKRQGTEAFF.

The chain employs TRBV2 and TRBJ1-5; TRBD1 aligns across 12 bases. The CDR3 is 15 amino acids. Unmatched junction bases numbered 6, after V lost 6 bases and J lost 6 bases. Germline loops: CDR1 SNHLY, CDR2 FYNNEI. CDR3 coding DNA: TGTGCCAGCAGGGGACAGGGGGCACCGGGTCAGCCCCAGCATTTT. Translating it yields CASRGQGAPGQPQHF.

The V call is TRBV6-2 or TRBV6-3, the J call TRBJ2-2; no clear D. The CDR3 has 13 amino acids. Germline CDR1 and CDR2: MNHEY and SVGEGT. V lost 3 bases and J 3 bases, leaving 5 bases between the germline ends. CDR3 DNA sequence: TGTGCCAGCAGTTATTCCTACACCGGGGAGCTGTTTTTT. This sequence encodes CASSYSYTGELFF.

The rearrangement uses TRBV2 and TRBJ1-1; D is undetermined. This CDR3 is 12 amino acids long. The V and J ends lost 6 bases and 0 bases respectively, with 5 bases between them. Germline assignment: CDR1 SNHLY and CDR2 FYNNEI. CDR3 sequence reads: CASRAMNTEAFF. DNA of the CDR3: TGTGCCAGCAGAGCTATGAACACTGAAGCTTTCTTT.

The chain carries TRBV2 and TRBJ2-2; a possible D gene is TRBD1 (6 bases). Trimming shortened V by 6 bases and J by 3 bases, and 23 bases separated the two germline ends. The CDR3 is 18 amino acids. CDR1 and CDR2 from the germline V gene are SNHLY and FYNNEI. In nucleotides, the CDR3 is TGTGCCAGCAGCCATACCCGGGACACTTTATATTACACCGGGGAGCTGTTTTTT. Protein sequence: CASSHTRDTLYYTGELFF.

The chain uses TRBV5-1 and TRBJ2-1, with TRBD2 as a possible D gene (5 bases). In germline, CDR1 is SGHRS, CDR2 YFSETQ. Trimming stripped 2 bases from V and 8 bases from J, with 20 bases between. The CDR3 is 16 residues long. This chain's CDR3 is CASSFETGIGLDEQFF. CDR3 nucleotides: TGCGCCAGCAGCTTCGAGACGGGGATAGGGCTCGATGAGCAGTTCTTC. Filled out from reference TRBV5-1 and TRBJ2-1, the complete variable domain reads KAGVTQTPRYLIKTRGQQVTLSCSPISGHRSVSWYQQTPGQGLQFLFEYFSETQRNKGNFPGRFSGRQFSNSRSEMNVSTLELGDSALYLCASSFETGIGLDEQFFGPGTRLTVL.

This clone has only one observation. The rearrangement links TRBV4-3 to TRBJ1-5, with D unclear. V was clipped by 2 bases and J by 8 bases, with 25 bases between them. Per germline, CDR1 LGHNA and CDR2 YSLEER. The CDR3 consists of 18 residues. The DNA of the CDR3 is TGCGCCAGCAGCCAAAATCCGAGGGTCCTGGGCTCCTTCGAGCCCCAGCATTTT. Its protein is CASSQNPRVLGSFEPQHF.

The V gene is TRBV19, the J gene TRBJ1-4; D ambiguous. Germline CDR1 is LNHDA and CDR2 is SQIVND (reference sequence). The CDR3 runs 15 residues. V lost 5 bases, J lost 8 bases, and 18 bases lay in between. The CDR3 spells CASSLRTWAGEKLFF. In nucleotides, the CDR3 is TGTGCCAGTAGTCTGCGGACCTGGGCGGGGGAAAAACTGTTTTTT.

The rearrangement uses TRBV18 and TRBJ2-3; D perhaps matches TRBD2 (6 bases). CDR3 length: 16 amino acids. V lost 5 bases, J lost 5 bases, and 20 bases lay in between. The V gene's germline CDR1 is KGHSH and CDR2 LQKENI. DNA of the CDR3: TGTGCCAGCTCAATAGGACTATCCCACGGGGAAGATACGCAGTATTTT. Protein: CASSIGLSHGEDTQYF. Full variable domain (rest looked up from reference TRBV18 and TRBJ2-3): NAGVMQNPRHLVRRRGQEARLRCSPMKGHSHVYWYRQLPEEGLKFMVYLQKENIIDESGMPKERFSAEFPKEGPSILRIQQVVRGDSAAYFCASSIGLSHGEDTQYFGPGTRLTVL.

The rearrangement joins TRBV10-3 to TRBJ1-5; perhaps TRBD1 as D (5 bases). The CDR3 spans 17 residues. V lost 0 bases and J 7 bases, leaving 19 bases between the germline ends. CDR1 is ENHRY and CDR2 is SYGVKD in the germline V gene. CDR3 nucleotides: TGTGCCATCAGTGAGTCCCCCACAGGTTCCCCAGCCCAGCCCCAGCATTTT. Amino acids: CAISESPTGSPAQPQHF.

The chain couples TRBV11-2 to TRBJ2-7, with TRBD1 as a possible D gene (6 bases). CDR1 is SGHAT, CDR2 FQNNGV, per germline. V dropped 1 base and J dropped 4 bases, with 14 bases sitting between them. This CDR3 has 15 amino acids. The CDR3 DNA is TGTGCCAGCAGCTTAGTTGGGACACTCACGTACGAGCAGTACTTC. It yields the protein CASSLVGTLTYEQYF.

This clone was recorded once. This chain joins TRBV7-2 and TRBJ1-5, with a possible D match to TRBD1 (6 bases). The CDR3 has 12 residues. V lost 5 bases to trimming and J lost 7 bases, with 9 bases between them. Per the germline V gene, CDR1 is SGHTA and CDR2 is FQGNSA. The CDR3 region is CASSLDRQPQHF. The CDR3 DNA is TGTGCCAGCAGCCTCGACAGGCAGCCCCAGCATTTT.

This chain connects TRBV29-1 to TRBJ2-7; TRBD2 aligns across 10 bases. The CDR3 length is 15 residues. The V gene's germline CDR1 is SQVTM and CDR2 ANQGSEA. V lost 7 bases to trimming and J lost 0 bases; unmatched junction nucleotides: 9. The chain's CDR3 is CSAGNSGGPSYEQYF. The DNA of the CDR3 is TGCAGCGCCGGGAATAGCGGGGGGCCCTCCTACGAGCAGTACTTC.

V gene TRBV5-5 combines with J gene TRBJ2-5; unclear D gene. Looked up from germline, CDR1 is SGHKS and CDR2 is YYEKEE (reference sequence). CDR3 length: 13 residues. With 0 bases removed from V and 6 bases from J, the gap between germline ends came to 9 bases. CDR3 protein: CASSLVPSQTQYF. For the CDR3, the DNA is TGTGCCAGCAGCTTGGTTCCCTCCCAGACCCAGTACTTC.